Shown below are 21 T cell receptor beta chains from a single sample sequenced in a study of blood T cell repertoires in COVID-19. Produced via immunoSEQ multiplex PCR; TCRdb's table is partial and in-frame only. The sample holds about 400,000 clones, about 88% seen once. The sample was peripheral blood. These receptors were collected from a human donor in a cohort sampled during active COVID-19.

CDR3 amino acids: CASSLKREGLSTDTQYF. The CDR3 region has the DNA TGCGCCAGCAGCTTGAAGAGGGAGGGCCTTAGCACAGATACGCAGTATTTT. The rearrangement links TRBV5-1 to TRBJ2-3; 7 bases are a match to TRBD2. The CDR3 loop spans 17 amino acids. V dropped 1 base and J dropped 0; count of bases not matched to a gene: 8. The germline CDR1 and CDR2 sequences are SGHRS and YFSETQ.

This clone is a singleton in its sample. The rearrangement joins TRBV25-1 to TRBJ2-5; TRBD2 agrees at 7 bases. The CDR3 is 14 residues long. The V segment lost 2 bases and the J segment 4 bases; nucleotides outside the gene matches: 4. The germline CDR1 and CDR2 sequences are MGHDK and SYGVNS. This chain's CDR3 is CASSEGEGRETQYF. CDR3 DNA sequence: TGTGCCAGCAGTGAAGGGGAGGGGAGAGAGACCCAGTACTTC.

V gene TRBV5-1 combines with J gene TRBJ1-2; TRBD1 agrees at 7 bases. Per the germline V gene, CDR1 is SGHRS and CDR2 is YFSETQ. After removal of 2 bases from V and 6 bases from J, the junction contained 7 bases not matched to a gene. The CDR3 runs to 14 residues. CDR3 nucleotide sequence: TGCGCCAGCAGCTTAGAGGGGGCGCAGGATGGCTACACCTTC. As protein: CASSLEGAQDGYTF.

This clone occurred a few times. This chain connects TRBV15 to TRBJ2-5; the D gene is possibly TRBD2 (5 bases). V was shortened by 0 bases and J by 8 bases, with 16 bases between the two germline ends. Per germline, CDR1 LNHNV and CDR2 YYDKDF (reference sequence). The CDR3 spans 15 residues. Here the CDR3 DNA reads TGTGCCACCAGCAGAGATCGGGGATGGGGAGTAACCCAGTACTTC. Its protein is CATSRDRGWGVTQYF.

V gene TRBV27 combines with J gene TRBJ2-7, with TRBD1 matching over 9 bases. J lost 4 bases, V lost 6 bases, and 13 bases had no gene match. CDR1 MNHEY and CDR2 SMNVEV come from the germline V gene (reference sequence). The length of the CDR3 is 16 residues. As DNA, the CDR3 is TGTGCCAGCAGCAAAAAATGGACAGGGGTTATTTACGAGCAGTACTTC. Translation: CASSKKWTGVIYEQYF.

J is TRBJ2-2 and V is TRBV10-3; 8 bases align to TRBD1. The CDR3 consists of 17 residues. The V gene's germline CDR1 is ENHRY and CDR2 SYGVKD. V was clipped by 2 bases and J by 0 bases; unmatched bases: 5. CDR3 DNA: TGTGCCATCAGTGAGGCCTGGACAGGGACGAACACCGGGGAGCTGTTTTTT. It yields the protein CAISEAWTGTNTGELFF.

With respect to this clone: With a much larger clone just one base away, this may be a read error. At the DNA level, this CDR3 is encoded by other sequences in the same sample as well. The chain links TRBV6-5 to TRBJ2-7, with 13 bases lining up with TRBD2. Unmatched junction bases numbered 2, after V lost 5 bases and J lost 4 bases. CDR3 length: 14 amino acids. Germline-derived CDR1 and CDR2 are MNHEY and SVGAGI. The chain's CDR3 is CASSRTSGSYEQYF. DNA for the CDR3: TGTGCCAGCAGTAGGACTAGCGGGAGTTACGAGCAGTACTTC.

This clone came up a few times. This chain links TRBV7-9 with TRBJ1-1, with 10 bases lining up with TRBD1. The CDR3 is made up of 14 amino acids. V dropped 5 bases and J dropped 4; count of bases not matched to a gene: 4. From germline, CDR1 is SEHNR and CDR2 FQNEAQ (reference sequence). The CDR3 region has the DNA TGTGCCAGCAGCGGACAGGGGGGGCTCACTGAAGCTTTCTTT. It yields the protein CASSGQGGLTEAFF.

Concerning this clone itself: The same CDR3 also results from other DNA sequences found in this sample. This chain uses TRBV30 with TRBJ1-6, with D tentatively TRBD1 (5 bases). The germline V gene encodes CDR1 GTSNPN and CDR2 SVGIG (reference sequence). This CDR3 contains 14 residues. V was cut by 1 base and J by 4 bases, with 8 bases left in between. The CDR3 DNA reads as TGTGCCTGGAGTGCGGGGGGGTATAATTCACCCCTCCACTTT. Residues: CAWSAGGYNSPLHF.

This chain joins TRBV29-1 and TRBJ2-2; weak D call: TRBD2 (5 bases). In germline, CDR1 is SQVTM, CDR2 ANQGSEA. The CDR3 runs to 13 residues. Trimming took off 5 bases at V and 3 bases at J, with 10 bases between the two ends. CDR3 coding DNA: TGCAGCGTTACTCACGGGGACACCGGGGAGCTGTTTTTT. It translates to CSVTHGDTGELFF.

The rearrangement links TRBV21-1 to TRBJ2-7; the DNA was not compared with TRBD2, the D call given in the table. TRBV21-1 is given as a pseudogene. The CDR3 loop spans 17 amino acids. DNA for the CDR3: TGTGCCAGCAGCCCAATCAAGTGGGCTAGCGGGGGTTACGAGCAGTACTTC. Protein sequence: CASSPIKWASGGYEQYF.

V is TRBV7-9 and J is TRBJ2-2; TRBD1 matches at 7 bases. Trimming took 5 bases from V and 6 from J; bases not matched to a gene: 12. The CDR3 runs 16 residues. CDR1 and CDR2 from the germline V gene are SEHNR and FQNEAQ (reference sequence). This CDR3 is CASSQNWDRSAGELFF. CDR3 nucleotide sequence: TGTGCCAGCAGCCAAAATTGGGACAGATCGGCCGGGGAGCTGTTTTTT.

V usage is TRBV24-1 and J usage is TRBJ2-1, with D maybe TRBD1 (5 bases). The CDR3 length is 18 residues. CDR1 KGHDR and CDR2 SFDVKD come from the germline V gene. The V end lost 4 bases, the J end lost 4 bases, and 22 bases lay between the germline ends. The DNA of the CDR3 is TGTGCCACCAGTGAAGGTGGCGACAGCAAACTTGGGTACAATGAGCAGTTCTTC. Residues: CATSEGGDSKLGYNEQFF.

The CDR3 sequence is CASSLHGQAEFF. CDR3 DNA sequence: TGTGCCAGCAGCTTGCACGGACAGGCGGAGTTCTTC. The chain employs TRBV5-8 and TRBJ2-1; TRBD1 matches 7 bases. This CDR3 comprises 12 residues. Germline assignment: CDR1 SGHTS and CDR2 YDEGEE. V trimming: 1 base; J trimming: 14 bases; junction bases outside the gene matches: 6. The variable domain in full, with the rest retrieved from reference TRBV5-8 and TRBJ2-1, is EAGVTQSPTHLIKTRGQQATLRCSPISGHTSVYWYQQALGLGLQFLLWYDEGEERNRGNFPPRFSGRQFPNYSSELNVNALELEDSALYLCASSLHGQAEFFGPGTRLTVL.

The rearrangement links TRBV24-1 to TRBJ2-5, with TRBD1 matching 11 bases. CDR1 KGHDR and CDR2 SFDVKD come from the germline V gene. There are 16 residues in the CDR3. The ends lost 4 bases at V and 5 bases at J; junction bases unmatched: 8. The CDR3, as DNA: TGTGCCACCAGTGACACCGGGACAGGGGGTGAGGAGACCCAGTACTTC. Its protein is CATSDTGTGGEETQYF.

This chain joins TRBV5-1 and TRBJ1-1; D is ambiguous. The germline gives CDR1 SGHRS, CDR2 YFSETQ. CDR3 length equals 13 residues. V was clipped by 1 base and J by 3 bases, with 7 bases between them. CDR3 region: CASSLYGDTEAFF. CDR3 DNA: TGCGCCAGCAGCTTGTACGGGGACACTGAAGCTTTCTTT.

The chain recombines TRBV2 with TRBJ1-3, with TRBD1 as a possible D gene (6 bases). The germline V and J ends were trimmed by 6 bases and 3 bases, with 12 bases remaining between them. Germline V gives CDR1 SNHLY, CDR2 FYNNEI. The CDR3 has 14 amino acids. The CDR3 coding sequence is TGTGCCAGCAGCCTAAGACAGGATGGAAACACCATATATTTT. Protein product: CASSLRQDGNTIYF.

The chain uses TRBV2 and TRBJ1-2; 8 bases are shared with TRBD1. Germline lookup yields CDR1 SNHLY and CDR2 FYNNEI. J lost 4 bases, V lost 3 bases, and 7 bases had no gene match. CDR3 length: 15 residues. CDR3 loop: CASSDTDRVLYGYTF. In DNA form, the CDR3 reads TGTGCCAGCAGTGACACGGACAGGGTCCTCTATGGCTACACCTTC.

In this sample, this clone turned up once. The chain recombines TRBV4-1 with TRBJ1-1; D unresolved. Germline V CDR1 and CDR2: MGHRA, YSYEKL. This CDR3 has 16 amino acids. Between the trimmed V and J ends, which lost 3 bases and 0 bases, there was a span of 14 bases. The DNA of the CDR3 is TGCGCCAGCAGCCACGAAGGAGCAAGAATGAACACTGAAGCTTTCTTT. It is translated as CASSHEGARMNTEAFF.

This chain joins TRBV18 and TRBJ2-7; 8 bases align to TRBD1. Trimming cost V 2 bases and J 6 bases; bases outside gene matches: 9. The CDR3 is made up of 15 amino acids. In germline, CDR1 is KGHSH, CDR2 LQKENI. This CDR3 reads CASSPGQGASIEQYF. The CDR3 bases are TGTGCCAGCTCACCAGGGCAGGGGGCATCAATCGAGCAGTACTTC.

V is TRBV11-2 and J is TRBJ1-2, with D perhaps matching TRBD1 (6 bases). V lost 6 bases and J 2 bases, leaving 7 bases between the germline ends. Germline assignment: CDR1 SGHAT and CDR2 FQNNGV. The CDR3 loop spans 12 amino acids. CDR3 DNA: TGTGCCAGCAGTACAGGGAACTATGGCTACACCTTC. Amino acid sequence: CASSTGNYGYTF. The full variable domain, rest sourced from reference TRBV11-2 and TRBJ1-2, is EAGVAQSPRYKIIEKRQSVAFWCNPISGHATLYWYQQILGQGPKLLIQFQNNGVVDDSQLPKDRFSAERLKGVDSTLKIQPAKLEDSAVYLCASSTGNYGYTFGSGTRLTVV.